This T cell receptor beta chain comes out of a study of blood T cell repertoires in COVID-19. Study-level background: Samples of COVID-19 (acute and convalescent) were obtained from the United States, Italy and Spain.

V was pared by 5 bases and J by 6 bases, with 2 bases of the junction left unmatched. This CDR3 has 13 residues. In the authors' workflow: By means of reference gene primer amplification, nucleated cell counts were estimated. Repertoires were generated with immunoSEQ multiplex PCR, while TCRdb's copy carries only in-frame clones and drops some. V and J calls plus clone size are reproduced from that table; the DNA served to infer D and trimming. The data show approximately 220,000 clones, roughly 80% seen once. Input material: peripheral blood. V and J are TRBV12-3 or TRBV12-4 and TRBJ1-1, with TRBD1 matching over 11 bases. This receptor was identified in a woman older than 75 with acute or convalescent COVID-19. CDR3 in amino acids: CASSRTGGAEAFF. The CDR3 nucleotides are TGTGCCAGCAGTCGGACAGGGGGCGCTGAAGCTTTCTTT.